This entry describes one T cell receptor beta chain. Its antigen target is currently unknown. Base quality data are lacking; no much larger clone is found one base away. Measured from the cysteine to the phenylalanine, the CDR3 is 15 residues long. CDR3 DNA is the only sequence kept; it has 45 bases, read in frame from the first base. V has 6 bases trimmed and J has 2 bases trimmed; junction bases matching no gene number 7. CDR1 is given as LNHDA and CDR2 as SQIVND, both from the germline V gene (reference sequence). TCRbeta CDR3 regions were amplified from genomic DNA by means of the immunoSEQ Assay, a bias-controlled multiplex PCR. The original methods were these. The number of nucleated cells in each sample was estimated from the amplification of reference gene primers within the assay. To quantify the absolute abundance of each unique TCRbeta CDR3 rearrangement, sequence reads were collapsed and filtered. For each sample, productive Simpson clonality was calculated as the square root of Simpson's diversity index over productive rearrangements. The immuneACCESS repertoire file appears here via TCRdb, limited to in-frame rearrangements. These files lack a portion of the clones; in checked studies, under half of the deficit traces to unresolved V genes, and the cause of the others is not known. V, J and clone size are those of that table, while D and trimming were read from the DNA. The sample has more than 250,000 clones on record, approximately 87% of them singletons. Clones ranked in the top ten supply less than 10% of the sample.

The data were taken from a study of blood T cell repertoires in COVID-19 (TCRdb year 2020). Study-wide context: Collaborator samples came from the United States, Italy and Spain and covered acute and convalescent phases of COVID-19. The material from the prospective study consisted of cDNA or gDNA derived from T cells, B-cell-depleted T cells, or PBMCs. Deeply sampled blood TCRbeta repertoires from subjects exposed to, actively infected with, or recovered from COVID-19 were included in the dataset. A freely available public database, intended as a resource for researchers studying the immune response to SARS-CoV-2, is where the repertoires were released. The samples were drawn from the first 160 participants of the ongoing ImmuneRACE study and from 1,254 subjects provided by 6 global collaborators. The sample metadata nearly always contained a de-identified subject ID, COVID-19 status, age in years and sex. HLA class I and class II types, where available, came from metadata supplied by the sample provider rather than from assay-based typing. The study at large found these results: The quantity of clinical and demographic metadata differed by source and by participant and was supplied without curation.

Whole blood was collected in K2EDTA tubes by collaborating institutions according to the institutions' own protocols. For TCRbeta analysis, collaborator samples were shipped as frozen whole blood, as isolated PBMCs, or as DNA extracted from either sample type. The TCR originated in a human donor in a cohort sampled during active COVID-19. The sequencing input was peripheral blood. This receptor chain uses TRBV19 and TRBJ2-5; 9 bases in between match TRBD1. The CDR3 protein: CASSQPGQGQETQYF. The nucleotide sequence is TGTGCCAGTAGCCAACCCGGACAGGGGCAAGAGACCCAGTACTTC.